This T cell receptor beta chain appears in the sequencing data of a study of T cells after posttransplantation cyclophosphamide listed by TCRdb under 2016. About the study as a whole: The study tracked T cell repertoire reconstitution by TRB sequencing after myeloablative bone marrow transplantation using posttransplantation cyclophosphamide as GVHD prophylaxis. Samples from about 33 PTCy-treated patients, along with samples from roughly 15 of their related bone marrow donors, underwent antigen receptor sequencing. Because TRA and TRB clonality correlated tightly in several samples, later TCR analyses were limited to TRB. TRB sequencing was performed on blood from all 35 or so PTCy patients with 1-year posttransplant specimens. Public TRB sequences were compared against a database of over 3,000 sequences linked to responses to pathogens, tumor antigens, self-antigens and alloantigens. TRB sequencing was also done on up to about 3 additional blood samples from 2 to 5.2 years after transplant in 3 patients, and on pretransplant blood from several patients.

Here is what the overall study found, with its caveats: Across the 35 to 55 patients, TRB clonality was highly associated with recipient CMV seropositivity and CMV reactivation, and diversity with PTCy was similar to that in the CNI/methotrexate controls. The TRB repertoires of T cells infiltrating skin or the GI tract showed only limited overlap with the TRB repertoires found in blood. At 1-2 months, donor-recipient similarity was low but rose over the first year, and the later blood repertoires were often dominated by donor CD8+ memory clones.

Genomic DNA was used for TRB sequencing, which was performed with the immunoSEQ assay at survey resolution or with the hsTCRB kit. For the original study's pipeline: Initial read processing used immunoSEQ software, and repertoire analyses used the LymphoSeq R package. For each TRB dataset, clonality was calculated as 1 minus normalized Shannon entropy, and the Gini coefficient was computed as well. To infer phenotypes in unsorted samples, TRB sequences from sorted subsets of the recipient or donor were mapped onto the unsorted samples of the same recipient. This immuneACCESS table, as held by TCRdb, lists in-frame sequences with V and J called but not all clones. Of the missing ones, under half trace to an unresolved V gene in checked studies; the others have no known cause. The V and J calls and clone size were taken over from that table, and D and trimming were inferred from the DNA. In this sample the table shows more than 20,000 clones, around 86% of which occur a single time. Approximately 6.5% of the sample lies in the top ten.

The CDR3 holds 12 amino acids from the cysteine to the phenylalanine. The sequence is cut down to CDR3 DNA, 36 bases in frame from base 1. The V end loses 3 bases and the J end loses 4 bases, and a stretch of 6 bases separates them. CDR1 and CDR2 were assigned from the germline V gene as WSHSY and SAAADI. Of note for this clone: What this receptor recognizes is not known. No base qualities exist here, and no much larger clone lies one base off it.

The PTCy-treated patients were drawn from a prospective, multi-institutional clinical trial. Peripheral blood and bone marrow mononuclear cells were isolated by Ficoll-Hypaque density centrifugation and cryopreserved. The clonotype was recovered from a woman in her fifties or sixties with a blood cancer, CMV-positive, and with a related stem cell donor. Input material: PBMCs. The chain uses TRBV10-2 and TRBJ1-2, and TRBD1 may be the D gene, going by 6 matching bases. The DNA sequence reads TGCGCCAGCAGTGAAGGGGGCTATGGCTACACCTTC. Its amino acids are CASSEGGYGYTF.